This note documents a single TCR beta chain sequence. Its antigen is as yet unknown. The length of the CDR3 is 15 residues. The trim removed 2 bases at V and 10 bases at J, leaving 9 bases unmatched. The germline CDR1 and CDR2 sequences are SGHRS and YFSETQ. The sample is drawn from a study of blood T cells in healthy people across ages. Study-wide results and limits: Strong correlation linked observed beta diversity and percent naive T cells.

Primed by a sample-barcoded 5' primer and a J-beta primer mix, a second PCR proceeded for 7 to 11 cycles. TCRdb processed the 5' RACE reads anew with MiXCR; each CDR3 protein has one entry. This sample has 650,000 or so distinct CDR3 sequences, with roughly half found just once. The clonotype originates from a woman of 80 years or more in good health. The specimen was blood. The rearrangement joins TRBV5-1 to TRBJ2-1, with 10 bases that match TRBD1. The CDR3 sequence: CASSFGQGGVNEQFF. The CDR3, as DNA: TGCGCCAGCAGCTTCGGACAGGGGGGAGTTAACGAGCAGTTCTTC. Looking up the rest from reference TRBV5-1 and TRBJ2-1 gives the full variable domain: KAGVTQTPRYLIKTRGQQVTLSCSPISGHRSVSWYQQTPGQGLQFLFEYFSETQRNKGNFPGRFSGRQFSNSRSEMNVSTLELGDSALYLCASSFGQGGVNEQFFGPGTRLTVL.